These 10 T cell receptor beta chains were sequenced from one sample in a study of T-cell memory formation after mild COVID-19. In TCRdb, the 5' RACE reads were re-called with MiXCR into one record per CDR3 protein. The sample includes around 340,000 distinct CDR3 sequences, approximately 21% seen only once; the top ten take approximately 12%. The sequenced sample was PBMCs or a T cell subset sorted from them (not recorded which). The receptors were sampled from an adult woman who had mild COVID-19 (a few samples of this study predate the infection). Cell type and time point are not known.

The rearrangement joins TRBV5-1 to TRBJ2-2, with 11 nucleotides matching TRBD1. V dropped 5 bases and J dropped 4; count of bases not matched to a gene: 4. The CDR3 length is 15 residues. Looked up from germline, CDR1 is SGHRS and CDR2 is YFSETQ. For the CDR3, the DNA is TGCGCCAGCAGTCGGGACAGGGGGACCACCGGGGAGCTGTTTTTT. Its translation: CASSRDRGTTGELFF.

This clonotype was observed a handful of times. This chain connects TRBV5-1 to TRBJ2-2; weak D call: TRBD1 (6 bases). This CDR3 has 15 residues. Trimming pared 5 bases from V and 1 base from J, leaving 12 bases between. Germline values: CDR1 SGHRS, CDR2 YFSETQ. In DNA form, the CDR3 reads TGCGCCAGCAGTCCACAGGGTATGAACACCGGGGAGCTGTTTTTT. Translated, it gives CASSPQGMNTGELFF.

This clonotype was picked up many times. The rearrangement uses TRBV7-2 and TRBJ2-1; a weak D match, TRBD1 (5 bases). The CDR3 runs to 12 residues. Trimming took 5 bases from V and 5 from J, leaving 7 bases between them. Germline CDR1 SGHTA, CDR2 FQGNSA. This CDR3 reads CASSPGNNEQFF. CDR3 DNA sequence: TGTGCCAGCAGCCCAGGGAACAATGAGCAGTTCTTC.

This clonotype was seen only a few times. The J gene is TRBJ1-2, the V gene TRBV5-1; 10 bases match TRBD1. The CDR3 runs 17 residues. Germline loops: CDR1 SGHRS, CDR2 YFSETQ. V lost 2 bases to trimming and J lost 8 bases; unmatched junction nucleotides: 15. CDR3 nucleotide sequence: TGCGCCAGCAGCTTAACCGACTTTGACAGGGGGCCTGAGGGCTACACCTTC. It is translated as CASSLTDFDRGPEGYTF.

CDR3 sequence: CASSEIGNSPNSPLHF. The CDR3 DNA reads TGTGCCAGCAGTGAAATCGGAAACAGTCCTAATTCACCCCTCCACTTT. The V gene is TRBV6-1, the J gene TRBJ1-6; D not resolved. CDR3 size: 16 residues. V lost 2 bases, J lost 6 bases, and 14 bases lay in between. Germline V gives CDR1 MNHNS, CDR2 SASEGT.

The chain couples TRBV4-2 to TRBJ2-4; 8 bases are a match to TRBD1. The V gene's germline CDR1 is LGHNA and CDR2 YNFKEQ. V lost 3 bases to trimming and J lost 1 base; unmatched junction nucleotides: 2. The CDR3 length is 15 residues. CDR3 nucleotides: TGTGCCAGCAGCCACGGGACAGGTGCCAAAAACATTCAGTACTTC. Its translation: CASSHGTGAKNIQYF.

This clonotype was picked up a small number of times. This chain uses TRBV5-5 with TRBJ2-7; D not resolved. Deletions cut 4 bases from V and 2 bases from J, with 22 bases between. CDR3 length: 17 residues. The germline CDR1 and CDR2 sequences are SGHKS and YYEKEE (reference sequence). For the CDR3, the DNA is TGTGCCAGCAGCATACGGGTGTCGGGCAGTGAGACCTACGAGCAGTACTTC. Amino acid sequence: CASSIRVSGSETYEQYF.

This clonotype was seen a handful of times. The gene calls are TRBV5-1 and TRBJ2-3; TRBD1 or TRBD2 may be the D gene (6 bases each). V lost 2 bases, J lost 5 bases, and 15 bases lay in between. CDR1 SGHRS and CDR2 YFSETQ come from the germline V gene. The CDR3 has 15 amino acids. DNA of the CDR3: TGCGCCAGCAGCTTATTGGGGGGCCAAGGAGATACGCAGTATTTT. It yields the protein CASSLLGGQGDTQYF.

This clonotype was detected ten times or more. The J gene is TRBJ2-2, the V gene TRBV7-9, with unresolved D. V lost 5 bases and J 5 bases, leaving 9 bases between the germline ends. The CDR3 is 13 residues long. Germline CDR1 is SEHNR and CDR2 is FQNEAQ (reference sequence). The CDR3: CASSPLGTGELFF. DNA for the CDR3: TGTGCCAGCAGCCCTCTGGGGACCGGGGAGCTGTTTTTT.

This clonotype was counted between two and nine times. The chain uses TRBV5-1 and TRBJ2-1, with D possibly being TRBD2 (5 bases). Per the germline V gene, CDR1 is SGHRS and CDR2 is YFSETQ. V was cut by 0 bases and J by 0 bases, with 13 bases left in between. CDR3 size: 17 residues. The CDR3 loop is CASSLAPSGSSYNEQFF. The CDR3 DNA sequence: TGCGCCAGCAGCTTGGCTCCCAGCGGTAGCTCCTACAATGAGCAGTTCTTC. Full variable domain (rest looked up from reference TRBV5-1 and TRBJ2-1): KAGVTQTPRYLIKTRGQQVTLSCSPISGHRSVSWYQQTPGQGLQFLFEYFSETQRNKGNFPGRFSGRQFSNSRSEMNVSTLELGDSALYLCASSLAPSGSSYNEQFFGPGTRLTVL.